This is a list of T cell receptor beta chains from one sample in a study of cytomegalovirus exposure and HLA in healthy donors. Using immunoSEQ multiplex PCR, the repertoire was profiled, and TCRdb retains in-frame clones only, with some absent. The repertoire has roughly 140,000 clones, 85% to 90% of them found once; the top ten carry 2.5% to 4%. The sequenced sample consisted of PBMCs. These receptors came from a woman aged 18-35 years in good health and CMV-seropositive. The conserved cysteine and the conserved F or W are not part of the CDR3 here.

V: TRBV14; J: TRBJ2-3; CDR3: ASSPIGTSGMFVDTQY
V: TRBV28; J: TRBJ2-7; CDR3: ASSSSEKNLLGGEQY
V: TRBV11-3; J: TRBJ2-5; CDR3: ASSLKGRATQY
V: TRBV14; J: TRBJ2-7; CDR3: ASSPQGSSYEQY
V: TRBV5-1; J: TRBJ1-4; CDR3: ASSNRQAWITNEKLF
V: TRBV7-2; J: TRBJ2-2; CDR3: ASSSTSGRVRTGELF
V: TRBV11-1; J: TRBJ1-2; CDR3: ASSLLGQGDYGYT
V: TRBV15; J: TRBJ2-7; CDR3: ATSVGQGSSYEQY
V: TRBV6-6; J: TRBJ1-2; CDR3: ASSYPDINYGYT
V: TRBV7-2; J: TRBJ2-2; CDR3: ASKAGMVGELF
V: TRBV7-8; J: TRBJ1-2; CDR3: ASSEDAGVVFGYT
V: TRBV6-5; J: TRBJ2-1; CDR3: ASSYSWPGSNEQF
V: TRBV2; J: TRBJ2-1; CDR3: ASIPEAGSGEQF
V: TRBV6-6; J: TRBJ2-2; CDR3: ASSFELAGVTGELF
V: TRBV19; J: TRBJ2-7; CDR3: ASSPGAGSYEQY
V: TRBV11-3; J: TRBJ2-5; CDR3: ASSFKAGGPGETQY
V: TRBV11-2; J: TRBJ2-5; CDR3: ASSNLNLGAQETQY
V: TRBV4-3; J: TRBJ2-1; CDR3: ASSQEGGGRTGGQF
V: TRBV7-9; J: TRBJ2-7; CDR3: ASSRRDSDYEQY
V: TRBV6-4; J: TRBJ2-1; CDR3: ASPGQFANNEQF
V: TRBV7-9; J: TRBJ2-7; CDR3: ASSLGTGGSDEQY
V: TRBV6-1; J: TRBJ1-5; CDR3: ASRTGVRNQPQH
V: TRBV19; J: TRBJ2-1; CDR3: ASRPTSPGAYNEQF
V: TRBV6-5; J: TRBJ2-5; CDR3: ASSYIGQVQETQY
V: TRBV2; J: TRBJ2-7; CDR3: ASRRGQGSSYEQY
V: TRBV4-2; J: TRBJ2-7; CDR3: ASSQDEYRASEQY
V: TRBV7-3; J: TRBJ2-2; CDR3: ASSLSSANTGELF